These 8 T cell receptor beta chains were sequenced from one sample in a study of cytomegalovirus exposure and HLA in healthy donors. Use of 60 Vbeta and 13 Jbeta primers characterized the PCR. Clones were read by immunoSEQ multiplex PCR, and TCRdb kept only the in-frame ones, dropping some. Seen here are around 200,000 clones, 77% observed once, and the top ten hold 2.7%. Sequences were obtained from PBMCs. Receptor source: an older woman in good health and CMV-seropositive.

The chain is built from TRBV7-9 and TRBJ1-1, with D tentatively TRBD1 (6 bases). In germline, CDR1 is SEHNR, CDR2 FQNEAQ (reference sequence). This CDR3 has 13 residues. V gave up 3 bases and J gave up 4 bases, with 9 bases separating them. The CDR3 region is CASSFSGATEAFF. The CDR3 DNA sequence: TGTGCCAGCAGCTTTTCAGGGGCCACTGAAGCTTTCTTT.

DNA of the CDR3: TGTGCCAGCAGCGCCACTAGCGGGGGCCTCACAGATACGCAGTATTTT. Its protein product is CASSATSGGLTDTQYF. The rearrangement uses TRBV7-9 and TRBJ2-3; 11 bases agree with TRBD2. There are 16 residues in the CDR3. Trimming removed 5 bases from V and 2 bases from J; junction bases left unmatched: 6. The V gene's germline CDR1 is SEHNR and CDR2 FQNEAQ (reference sequence). The complete variable domain, with remaining parts taken from reference TRBV7-9 and TRBJ2-3, reads DTGVSQNPRHKITKRGQNVTFRCDPISEHNRLYWYRQTLGQGPEFLTYFQNEAQLEKSRLLSDRFSAERPKGSFSTLEIQRTEQGDSAMYLCASSATSGGLTDTQYFGPGTRLTVL.

The chain couples TRBV2 to TRBJ2-2; 14 nucleotides agree with TRBD2. The length of the CDR3 is 15 residues. CDR1 and CDR2 from the germline V gene are SNHLY and FYNNEI. J gave up 5 bases and V 4 bases, and 0 bases lay outside the gene matches. This chain's CDR3 is CASSGTSGGTGELFF. CDR3 bases: TGTGCCAGCAGTGGGACTAGCGGGGGGACCGGGGAGCTGTTTTTT.

The rearrangement uses TRBV28 and TRBJ2-2; TRBD1 agrees at 7 bases. Germline CDR1 MDHEN, CDR2 SYDVKM. CDR3 length: 22 amino acids. With 7 bases clipped from V and 0 bases from J, the junction kept 26 bases outside the gene matches. CDR3 nucleotides: TGTGCCAGCATTCCACGAAAGGGGGCCCGGGTAACTGGAAACGCGAACACCGGGGAGCTGTTTTTT. Translation gives CASIPRKGARVTGNANTGELFF.

The gene calls are TRBV2 and TRBJ2-7, with TRBD2 identical over 7 bases. The V and J ends lost 8 bases and 4 bases, in that order; junction bases with no gene match: 5. Germline V gives CDR1 SNHLY, CDR2 FYNNEI. The CDR3 is 12 residues long. CDR3 sequence (DNA): TGTGCCAGCCGGGGCGGGGGTTACGAGCAGTACTTC. This gives the protein CASRGGGYEQYF.

The rearrangement uses TRBV5-4 and TRBJ1-2; 7 positions match TRBD1. CDR1 is SGHNT and CDR2 is YYREEE in the germline V gene (reference sequence). The CDR3 has 14 residues. Trimming took 6 bases from V and 5 from J; bases not matched to a gene: 10. CDR3 sequence (DNA): TGTGCCAGCACCCAGGGGGGCGCTCGGTATGGCTACACCTTC. Its protein product is CASTQGGARYGYTF.

The rearrangement joins TRBV29-1 to TRBJ2-7; perhaps TRBD2 as D (5 bases). The CDR3 runs 13 residues. Per germline, CDR1 SQVTM and CDR2 ANQGSEA. Deletions cut 5 bases from V and 4 bases from J, with 15 bases between. CDR3 coding DNA: TGCAGCGTTTTCCTCACTAGATCTTACGAGCAGTACTTC. Translated: CSVFLTRSYEQYF.

The V gene is TRBV10-3, the J gene TRBJ2-3; weak D call: TRBD2 (6 bases). The V end lost 2 bases, the J end lost 6 bases, and 9 bases lay between the germline ends. The CDR3 has 13 residues. Germline V gene lookup returns CDR1 ENHRY and CDR2 SYGVKD. CDR3 residues: CAISEREDDTQYF. CDR3 bases: TGTGCCATCAGTGAGAGGGAGGATGATACGCAGTATTTT.